The sample holds many counts of the clone carrying this TCR beta chain. Template switching, a step in the protocol, added a universal primer site, and cDNA carried unique molecular identifiers. Each CDR3 protein is one row after TCRdb ran MiXCR on the 5' RACE reads. The sample holds about 390,000 distinct CDR3 sequences, 7% to 9.5% seen once. The CDR3 is 15 amino acids. V lost 5 bases, J lost 3 bases, and 7 bases stayed unmatched. The source of the sample is a study of identical twins. Sequencing used naive T cells sorted from blood. The TCR was taken from a woman aged 45-60 years in good health. The gene calls are TRBV12-3 or TRBV12-4 and TRBJ2-5, with 9 bases identical to TRBD2. Written as DNA, the CDR3 is TGTGCCAGCAGTAGCGGGAGGCCTTTTAAAGAGACCCAGTACTTC. It specifies CASSSGRPFKETQYF.